One sample yielded the 9 T cell receptor beta chains listed below, sequenced in a study of blood T cell repertoires in COVID-19. Measured with immunoSEQ multiplex PCR; TCRdb has only the in-frame clones, and not every one. Found here are some 100,000 clones, around nine tenths of them singletons; the top ten hold 4.8%. The specimen sequenced was peripheral blood. Receptors were obtained from a woman of 80 years or more with active COVID-19.

The chain is built from TRBV6-2 or TRBV6-3 and TRBJ2-2; the match to TRBD2 covers 10 bases. The CDR3 has 15 residues. The germline CDR1 and CDR2 sequences are MNHEY and SVGEGT. Losses at the gene ends were 5 bases for V and 0 bases for J; bases not matched to a gene: 0. The CDR3 reads CASSLAGANTGELFF. CDR3 nucleotide sequence: TGTGCCAGCAGTCTAGCGGGAGCGAACACCGGGGAGCTGTTTTTT.

The V gene is TRBV10-1, the J gene TRBJ1-1; D not resolved. The V end lost 3 bases, the J end lost 2 bases, and 13 bases lay between the germline ends. The CDR3 sequence is 15 residues long. Germline CDR1 reads WNHNN; CDR2 reads SYGVQD (reference sequence). CDR3 in DNA: TGCGCCAGCAGTGAAAGCGAGGAAAACAACACTGAAGCTTTCTTT. Translating it yields CASSESEENNTEAFF.

This chain uses TRBV29-1 with TRBJ2-5; TRBD2 matches at 8 bases. The CDR3 has 13 residues. CDR1 and CDR2 from the germline V gene are SQVTM and ANQGSEA. The junction had 6 bases not matched to a gene; V was cut back by 5 bases and J by 4 bases. The CDR3 loop is CSVTRGGIETQYF. DNA for the CDR3: TGCAGCGTTACTCGGGGGGGGATAGAGACCCAGTACTTC. The full variable domain, completed using reference TRBV29-1 and TRBJ2-5, is SAVISQKPSRDICQRGTSLTIQCQVDSQVTMMFWYRQQPGQSLTLIATANQGSEATYESGFVIDKFPISRPNLTFSTLTVSNMSPEDSSIYLCSVTRGGIETQYFGPGTRLLVL.

This clone was found a few times. CDR3 bases: TGTGCCAGCAGTTCCGGGAGCTCCTACGAGCAGTACTTC. Its translation: CASSSGSSYEQYF. The V gene is TRBV28, the J gene TRBJ2-7; D perhaps matches TRBD2 (6 bases). The CDR3 is made up of 13 amino acids. The V and J ends lost 4 bases and 0 bases respectively, with 7 bases between them. Germline CDR1 reads MDHEN; CDR2 reads SYDVKM.

V gene TRBV6-4 combines with J gene TRBJ2-1; 7 bases match TRBD1. In germline, CDR1 is MRHNA, CDR2 SNTAGT. J lost 2 bases, V lost 3 bases, and 4 bases had no gene match. CDR3 size: 15 residues. The DNA of the CDR3 is TGTGCCAGCAGTGAACGGGACAGTCCCTACAATGAGCAGTTCTTC. It is translated as CASSERDSPYNEQFF.

The V gene is TRBV28, the J gene TRBJ2-5, with 11 bases that match TRBD2. The CDR3 extends over 15 amino acids. V shed 5 bases and J 4 bases; nucleotides not matched to a gene: 6. Per germline, CDR1 MDHEN and CDR2 SYDVKM. The CDR3 loop reads CASSPLSGRGETQYF. As DNA, the CDR3 is TGTGCCAGCAGTCCACTTAGCGGGAGGGGAGAGACCCAGTACTTC. Full variable domain (outside the CDR3, taken from reference TRBV28 and TRBJ2-5): DVKVTQSSRYLVKRTGEKVFLECVQDMDHENMFWYRQDPGLGLRLIYFSYDVKMKEKGDIPEGYSVSREKKERFSLILESASTNQTSMYLCASSPLSGRGETQYFGPGTRLLVL.

The CDR3 loop reads CASSLLATGELFF. The CDR3 nucleotides are TGTGCCAGCAGCTTACTAGCAACCGGGGAGCTGTTTTTT. The rearrangement links TRBV5-6 to TRBJ2-2; D is possibly TRBD2 (6 bases). Per germline, CDR1 SGHDT and CDR2 YYEEEE. CDR3 length equals 13 residues. The germline V and J ends were trimmed by 2 bases and 5 bases, with 7 bases remaining between them.

Here the CDR3 reads CASSVTQGAGEKLFF. The CDR3, as DNA: TGTGCCAGCAGCGTTACACAGGGGGCGGGTGAAAAACTGTTTTTT. The chain joins TRBV9 to TRBJ1-4, with 9 bases fitting TRBD1. This CDR3 comprises 15 residues. The V gene end was trimmed by 2 bases and the J gene end by 7 bases; junction bases not matched to a gene: 6. Germline V CDR1 and CDR2: SGDLS, YYNGEE.

This chain uses TRBV21-1 with TRBJ2-2; the table's D call TRBD1 went unverified against the DNA. TRBV21-1 is a recognized pseudogene. The CDR3 runs 19 residues. This CDR3 reads CASSKGTAMATGYTGELFF. Written as DNA, the CDR3 is TGTGCCAGCAGCAAAGGGACGGCGATGGCGACAGGGTACACCGGGGAGCTGTTTTTT.